The clone carrying this T cell receptor (beta chain) showed up many times. The antigen is undetermined. The CDR3 has 12 amino acids. Per germline, CDR1 SQVTM and CDR2 ANQGSEA. The V end lost 1 base, the J end lost 5 bases, and 8 bases lay between the germline ends. This sample stems from a study of response to subunit inactivated influenza vaccine. Whole-study results and caveats: The authors offered the suggestion that each seasonal influenza vaccination recruits few new T cells.

TCRdb passed the RT-PCR reads through MiXCR, listing each CDR3 protein once. The data show 600,000 to 850,000 distinct CDR3 sequences, with about 14% seen just once and roughly 7.2% held by the top ten. The chain recombines TRBV29-1 with TRBJ2-5; D is unresolved. The source of this sequence is a man over 45 who received an inactivated influenza vaccine. Here the sequenced sample was PBMCs from blood, taken 14 days before vaccination. CDR3 in amino acids: CSVEGWVETQYF. In DNA, the CDR3 is TGCAGCGTTGAAGGGTGGGTCGAGACCCAGTACTTC.